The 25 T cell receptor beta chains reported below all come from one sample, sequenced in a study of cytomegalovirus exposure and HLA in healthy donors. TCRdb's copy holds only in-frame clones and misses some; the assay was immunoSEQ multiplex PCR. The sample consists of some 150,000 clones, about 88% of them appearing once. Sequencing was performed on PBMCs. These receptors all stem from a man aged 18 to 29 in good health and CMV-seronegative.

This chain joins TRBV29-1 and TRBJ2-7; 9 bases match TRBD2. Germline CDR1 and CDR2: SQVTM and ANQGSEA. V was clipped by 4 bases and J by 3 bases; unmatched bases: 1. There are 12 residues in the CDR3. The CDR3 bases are TGCAGCGTTGGTAGCGGGAGCTACGAGCAGTACTTC. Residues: CSVGSGSYEQYF.

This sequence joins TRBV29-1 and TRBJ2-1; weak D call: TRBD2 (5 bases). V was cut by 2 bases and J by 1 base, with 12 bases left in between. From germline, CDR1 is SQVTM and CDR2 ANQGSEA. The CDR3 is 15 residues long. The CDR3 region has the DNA TGCAGCGTTGAAAGTTTGGACTCATCCTACAATGAGCAGTTCTTC. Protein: CSVESLDSSYNEQFF.

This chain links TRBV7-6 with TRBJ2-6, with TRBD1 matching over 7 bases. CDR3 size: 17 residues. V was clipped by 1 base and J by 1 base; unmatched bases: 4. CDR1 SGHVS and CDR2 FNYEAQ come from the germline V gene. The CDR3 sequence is CASSLGQGESGANVLTF. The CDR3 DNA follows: TGTGCCAGCAGCTTAGGGCAGGGGGAATCTGGGGCCAACGTCCTGACTTTC.

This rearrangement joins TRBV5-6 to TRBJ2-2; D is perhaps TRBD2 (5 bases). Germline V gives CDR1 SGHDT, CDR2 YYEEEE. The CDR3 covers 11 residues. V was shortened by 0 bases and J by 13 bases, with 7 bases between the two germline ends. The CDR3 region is CASSLGRGLFF. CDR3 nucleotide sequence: TGTGCCAGCAGCTTGGGACGGGGGCTGTTTTTT.

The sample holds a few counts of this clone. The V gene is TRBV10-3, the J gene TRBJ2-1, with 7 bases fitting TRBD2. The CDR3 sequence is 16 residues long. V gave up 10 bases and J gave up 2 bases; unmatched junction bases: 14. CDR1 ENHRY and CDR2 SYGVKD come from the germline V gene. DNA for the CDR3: TGTGCCAGCCCGCCTCCTAGCGGAGGGCCCTACAATGAGCAGTTCTTC. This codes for CASPPPSGGPYNEQFF.

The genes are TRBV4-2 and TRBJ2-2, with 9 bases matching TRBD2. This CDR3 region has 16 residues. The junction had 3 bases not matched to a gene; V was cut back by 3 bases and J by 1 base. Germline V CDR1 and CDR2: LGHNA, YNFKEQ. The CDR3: CASSQETSGNTGELFF. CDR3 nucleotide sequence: TGTGCCAGCAGCCAGGAGACTAGCGGGAACACCGGGGAGCTGTTTTTT.

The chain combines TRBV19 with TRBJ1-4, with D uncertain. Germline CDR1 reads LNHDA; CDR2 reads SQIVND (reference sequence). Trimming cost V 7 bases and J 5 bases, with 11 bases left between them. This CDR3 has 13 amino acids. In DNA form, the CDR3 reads TGTGCCAGTAACCGGGATCAAAATGAAAAACTGTTTTTT. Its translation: CASNRDQNEKLFF.

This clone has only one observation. This CDR3 reads CASSKTQGGRGYTF. DNA of the CDR3: TGTGCCAGCAGTAAAACCCAGGGGGGAAGAGGCTACACCTTC. The J gene is TRBJ1-2, the V gene TRBV6-5; 7 bases line up with TRBD1. Germline values: CDR1 MNHEY, CDR2 SVGAGI. V shed 5 bases, J shed 8 bases, and the junction held 11 bases outside the gene matches. This CDR3 is 14 amino acids long.

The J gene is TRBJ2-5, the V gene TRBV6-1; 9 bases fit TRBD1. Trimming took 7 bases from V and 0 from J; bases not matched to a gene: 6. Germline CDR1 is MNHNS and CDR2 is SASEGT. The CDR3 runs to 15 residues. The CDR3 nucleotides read TGTGCCAGCACTCCGGACAGGGGCTACCAAGAGACCCAGTACTTC. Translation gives CASTPDRGYQETQYF.

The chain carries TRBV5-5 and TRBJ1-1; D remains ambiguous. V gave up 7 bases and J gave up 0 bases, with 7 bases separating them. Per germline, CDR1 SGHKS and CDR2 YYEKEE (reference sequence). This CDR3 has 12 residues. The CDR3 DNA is TGTGCCAGCCAACCAGTGAACACTGAAGCTTTCTTT. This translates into CASQPVNTEAFF. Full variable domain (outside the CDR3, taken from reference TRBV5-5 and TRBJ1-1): DAGVTQSPTHLIKTRGQQVTLRCSPISGHKSVSWYQQVLGQGPQFIFQYYEKEERGRGNFPDRFSARQFPNYSSELNVNALLLGDSALYLCASQPVNTEAFFGQGTRLTVV.

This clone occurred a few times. CDR3 sequence: CASSFTGNTIYF. The CDR3 DNA follows: TGTGCCAGCAGTTTTACAGGAAACACCATATATTTT. The genes are TRBV28 and TRBJ1-3; D not resolved. The V end was cut by 3 bases, the J end by 4 bases, with 4 bases between. CDR1 is MDHEN, CDR2 SYDVKM, per germline. The CDR3 covers 12 residues.

CDR3 amino acids: CASSLYGSLASGNTIYF. The CDR3 nucleotides read TGTGCCAGCAGTTTATACGGGTCTCTAGCTTCTGGAAACACCATATATTTT. The V call is TRBV28, the J call TRBJ1-3; D not resolved. Germline CDR1 is MDHEN and CDR2 is SYDVKM. The CDR3 covers 17 residues. The V end was cut by 1 base, the J end by 1 base, with 14 bases between.

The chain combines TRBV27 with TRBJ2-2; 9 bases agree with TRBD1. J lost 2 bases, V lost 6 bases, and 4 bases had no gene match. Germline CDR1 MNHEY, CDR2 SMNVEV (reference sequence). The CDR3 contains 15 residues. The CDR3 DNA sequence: TGTGCCAGCAGCAGGACAGGGGTCAACACCGGGGAGCTGTTTTTT. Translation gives CASSRTGVNTGELFF.

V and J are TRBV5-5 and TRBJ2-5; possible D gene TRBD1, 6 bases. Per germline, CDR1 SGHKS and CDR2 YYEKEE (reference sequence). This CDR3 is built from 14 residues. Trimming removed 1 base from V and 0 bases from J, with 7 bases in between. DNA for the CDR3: TGTGCCAGCAGCTTGTGGACAGACCAAGAGACCCAGTACTTC. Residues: CASSLWTDQETQYF.

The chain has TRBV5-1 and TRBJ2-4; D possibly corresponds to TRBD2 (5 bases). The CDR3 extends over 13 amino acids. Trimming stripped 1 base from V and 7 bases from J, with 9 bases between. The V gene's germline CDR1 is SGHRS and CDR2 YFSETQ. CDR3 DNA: TGCGCCAGCAGCTTGAGCGGAGGCAACATTCAGTACTTC. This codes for CASSLSGGNIQYF.

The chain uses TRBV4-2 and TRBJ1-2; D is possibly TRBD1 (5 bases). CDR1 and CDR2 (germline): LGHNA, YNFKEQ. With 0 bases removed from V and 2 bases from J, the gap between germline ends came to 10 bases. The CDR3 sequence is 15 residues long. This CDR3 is CASSQDRTPNYGYTF. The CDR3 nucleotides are TGTGCCAGCAGCCAAGACCGGACACCCAACTATGGCTACACCTTC.

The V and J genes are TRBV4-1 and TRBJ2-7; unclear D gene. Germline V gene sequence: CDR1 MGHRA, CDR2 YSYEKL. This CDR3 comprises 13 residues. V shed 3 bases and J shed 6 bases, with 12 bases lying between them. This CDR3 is CASSQVMRGEQYV. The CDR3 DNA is TGCGCCAGCAGCCAGGTGATGAGAGGCGAGCAGTACGTC.

CDR3 DNA: TGCGCCAGCAGCCTAGGCGAACAGGCTGACGGCTACACCTTC. Translating it yields CASSLGEQADGYTF. The chain has TRBV4-1 and TRBJ1-2; D is possibly TRBD1 (5 bases). The CDR3 runs to 14 residues. Germline lookup yields CDR1 MGHRA and CDR2 YSYEKL. V was cut by 4 bases and J by 8 bases, with 17 bases left in between.

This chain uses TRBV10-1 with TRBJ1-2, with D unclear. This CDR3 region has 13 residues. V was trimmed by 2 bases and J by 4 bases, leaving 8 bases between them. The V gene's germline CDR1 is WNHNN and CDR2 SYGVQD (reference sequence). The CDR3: CASSERSGYGYTF. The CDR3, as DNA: TGCGCCAGCAGTGAGAGGTCAGGCTATGGCTACACCTTC.

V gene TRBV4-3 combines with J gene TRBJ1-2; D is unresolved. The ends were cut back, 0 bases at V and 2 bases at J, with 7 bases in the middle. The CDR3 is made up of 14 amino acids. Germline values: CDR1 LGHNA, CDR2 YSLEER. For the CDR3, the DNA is TGCGCCAGCAGCCAAGAAAACGGGAACTATGGCTACACCTTC. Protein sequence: CASSQENGNYGYTF.

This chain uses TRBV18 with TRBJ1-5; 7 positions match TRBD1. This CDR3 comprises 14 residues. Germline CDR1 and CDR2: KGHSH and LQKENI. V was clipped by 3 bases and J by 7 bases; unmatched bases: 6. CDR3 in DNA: TGTGCCAGCTCACCGACAGGGTCGGGACAGCCCCAGCATTTT. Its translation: CASSPTGSGQPQHF.

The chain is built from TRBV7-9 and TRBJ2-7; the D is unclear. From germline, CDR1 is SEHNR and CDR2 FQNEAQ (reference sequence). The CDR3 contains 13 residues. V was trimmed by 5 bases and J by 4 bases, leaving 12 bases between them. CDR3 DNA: TGTGCCAGCAGCCCCCCTCTAGAATACGAGCAGTACGTC. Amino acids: CASSPPLEYEQYV.

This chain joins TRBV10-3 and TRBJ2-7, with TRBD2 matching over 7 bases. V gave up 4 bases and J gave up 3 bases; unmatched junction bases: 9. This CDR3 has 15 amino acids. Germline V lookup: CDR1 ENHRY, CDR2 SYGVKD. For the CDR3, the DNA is TGTGCCATCAGTGGCCAGCGGAGCGGGAACTACGAGCAGTACTTC. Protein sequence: CAISGQRSGNYEQYF.

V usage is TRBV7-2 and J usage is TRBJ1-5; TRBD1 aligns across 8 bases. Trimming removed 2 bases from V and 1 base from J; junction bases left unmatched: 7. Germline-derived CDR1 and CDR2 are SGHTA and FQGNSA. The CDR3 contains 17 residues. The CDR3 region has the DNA TGTGCCAGCAGCTTACAAGGACAGGGCCGAAGCAATCAGCCCCAGCATTTT. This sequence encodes CASSLQGQGRSNQPQHF.

This chain's CDR3 is CASSSQRSVYNEQFF. CDR3 bases: TGTGCCAGCAGTTCCCAGCGGAGCGTCTACAATGAGCAGTTCTTC. The V and J genes are TRBV28 and TRBJ2-1, with a tentative D call TRBD2 (5 bases). V was clipped by 4 bases and J by 3 bases, with 13 bases between them. There are 15 residues in the CDR3. Germline V gives CDR1 MDHEN, CDR2 SYDVKM.